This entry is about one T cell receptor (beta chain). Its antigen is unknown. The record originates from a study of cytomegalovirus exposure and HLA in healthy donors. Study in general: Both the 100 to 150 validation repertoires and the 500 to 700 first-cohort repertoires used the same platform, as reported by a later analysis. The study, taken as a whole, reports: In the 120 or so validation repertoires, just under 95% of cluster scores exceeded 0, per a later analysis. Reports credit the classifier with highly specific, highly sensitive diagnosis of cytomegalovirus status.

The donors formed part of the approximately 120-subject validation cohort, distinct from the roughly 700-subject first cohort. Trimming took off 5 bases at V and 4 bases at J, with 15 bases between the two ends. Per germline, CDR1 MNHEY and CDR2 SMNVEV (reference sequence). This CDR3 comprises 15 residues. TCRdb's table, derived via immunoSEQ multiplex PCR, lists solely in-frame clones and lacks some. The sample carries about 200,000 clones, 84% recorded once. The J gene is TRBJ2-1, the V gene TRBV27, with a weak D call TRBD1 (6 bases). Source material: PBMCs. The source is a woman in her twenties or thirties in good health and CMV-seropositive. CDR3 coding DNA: TGTGCCAGCAGTAGGGCAGGGGATGGTTACAATGAGCAGTTCTTC. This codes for CASSRAGDGYNEQFF.